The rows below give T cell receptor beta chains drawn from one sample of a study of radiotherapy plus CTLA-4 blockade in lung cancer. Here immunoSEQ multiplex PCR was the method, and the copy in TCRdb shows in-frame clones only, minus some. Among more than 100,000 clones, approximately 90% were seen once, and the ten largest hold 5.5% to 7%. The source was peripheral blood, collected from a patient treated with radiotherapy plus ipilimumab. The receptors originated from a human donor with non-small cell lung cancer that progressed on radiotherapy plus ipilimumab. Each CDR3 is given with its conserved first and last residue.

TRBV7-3	CASSLIGGSSYNEQFF
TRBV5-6	CASSLAVGDRFF
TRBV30	CAWSKVAGINTGELFF
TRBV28	CASSLPGWSGNTIYF
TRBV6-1	CASSETRDTQYF
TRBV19	CASSTGLDQPQHF
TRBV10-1	CASSEGTQSTYEQYF
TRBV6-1	CASSEPVSVRWTEAFF
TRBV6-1	CAVETRTTLNSPLHF
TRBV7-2	CASSPRGLPYEQYF
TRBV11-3	CASRAGVGGEQFF
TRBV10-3	CAISDPGRLGLYEQYF
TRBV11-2	CASSSSTGASQETQYF
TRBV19	CASREKKTQYF
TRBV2	CASRVTGTAPYSNQPQHF
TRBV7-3	CASSLRAGGTGHGEQFF
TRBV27	CASSAGTGNQPQHF
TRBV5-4	CASSSSSGSTDTQYF
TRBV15	CATSNPTGAGPYGYTF
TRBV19	CASSIEGQLNTEAFF
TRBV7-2	CASSPGGAGGNTIYF
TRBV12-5	CASGLLNQETQYF
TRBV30	CAWNKRAGANVLTF
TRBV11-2	CASRGFGGNLYEQYF
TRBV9	CASSVGSGWDTQYF
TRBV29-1	CSVGTREQFF
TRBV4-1	CASSPGSDRIYGYTF
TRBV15	CATSREGVSNQPQHF
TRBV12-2	CASRLGRTSGSCDTQYF
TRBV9	CASSSIGNSYNEQFF
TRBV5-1	CASSLGERVGFYEQFF
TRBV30	CAYKEGVGAFF